The following is a T cell receptor (beta chain) sequence with its context. Its antigen is not yet known. No base quality information exists; no much larger clone differs at one position. For TCRbeta CDR3 sequencing, genomic DNA was extracted from sorted cells using the QIAGEN DNeasy Blood and Tissue Kit. High-throughput TCRbeta CDR3 sequencing, including PCR amplification with bias correction and internal controls, was performed commercially through immunoSEQ. Per the source publication's procedure: Unique productive TCRbeta sequences were defined by CDR3 nucleotide sequence where primers matched, otherwise by CDR3 amino acid sequence with Vbeta and Jbeta genes. To correct sorting error, sequences shared between sorted populations at a frequency ratio of 2:1 or less were removed; the rest were assigned to the higher population. Donor-reactive sequences were defined as at least 5-fold expanded in CFSE-low cells versus unstimulated cells, with frequency of at least 0.01% in CFSE-low cells. Jensen-Shannon divergence calculated on the top 100 TCRbeta sequences ranked by frequency was used to measure repertoire divergence. For samples with multiple sequencing runs, sorting error was corrected in each run separately before the runs were combined. TCRdb took over this immuneACCESS table, retaining in-frame rearrangements with V and J assigned. Such tables are incomplete; in checked studies, under half of the missing clones stem from an unresolved V gene, and the remainder is unexplained. V and J calls and clone size are given by that table; D and trimming were obtained from the DNA. This sample holds more than 60,000 clones; about 98% were observed only once. The top ten clonotypes cover 0.55% to 0.6% of the sample.

These data belong to a study of Tregs in tolerant kidney transplant recipients (dated by TCRdb to the late 2010s). Looking at the study overall: The transplants used related donors along with nonmyeloablative bone marrow transplantation, and in the human trials mixed chimerism was transient. Before combined kidney and bone marrow transplantation, this study identified donor-specific regulatory T cells using TCRbeta sequencing and then followed those same cells after transplant. Findings and caveats that apply to the study as a whole: Because the PCR primers were changed over time for some patients, nucleotide-level comparison could not be performed across the samples from those patients. The study was constrained by small patient numbers, and validation of the findings is required in larger populations and under other immunosuppression protocols. In tolerant patients, the expansion of donor-specific Tregs was greater than global Treg expansion, suggesting that the expansion was antigen-driven rather than nonspecific. Although technical replication error seemed to be minimal, the question of biological reproducibility was not addressed directly. The most biologically relevant and donor-specific TCRbeta repertoire appeared to be identified by expanding Tregs with activated donor B cells.

The cysteine opens and the phenylalanine closes a CDR3 of 16 amino acids. The sequence is cut down to CDR3 DNA, 48 bases in frame from base 1. The time point label corresponds to: blood sample drawn before combined kidney and bone marrow transplant. Thawed PBMCs were FACS-sorted into unstimulated Tregs (CD4+CD25+CD127-), CD4+ non-Tregs (CD4+CD25-), CD4 cells and CD8 cells. The patients were a handful of recipients of combined kidney and bone marrow transplants from the ITN036ST trial, and samples were available only for these trial subjects. Healthy control blood was processed to PBMCs by Ficoll density gradient and cryopreserved, and patient PBMCs were collected before and after transplant.

The sample here was CD4+ T cells from blood, taken before the transplant. This clonotype was obtained from a human donor who received a combined kidney and bone marrow transplant. Here the chain combines TRBV21-1 and TRBJ2-1; the table's D call TRBD2 went unverified against the DNA. TRBV21-1 is listed as a pseudogene. The nucleotides read TGTGCCAGCAGCGCACAGCGGGGACTACATTACAATGAGCAGTTCTTC. The encoded protein is CASSAQRGLHYNEQFF.